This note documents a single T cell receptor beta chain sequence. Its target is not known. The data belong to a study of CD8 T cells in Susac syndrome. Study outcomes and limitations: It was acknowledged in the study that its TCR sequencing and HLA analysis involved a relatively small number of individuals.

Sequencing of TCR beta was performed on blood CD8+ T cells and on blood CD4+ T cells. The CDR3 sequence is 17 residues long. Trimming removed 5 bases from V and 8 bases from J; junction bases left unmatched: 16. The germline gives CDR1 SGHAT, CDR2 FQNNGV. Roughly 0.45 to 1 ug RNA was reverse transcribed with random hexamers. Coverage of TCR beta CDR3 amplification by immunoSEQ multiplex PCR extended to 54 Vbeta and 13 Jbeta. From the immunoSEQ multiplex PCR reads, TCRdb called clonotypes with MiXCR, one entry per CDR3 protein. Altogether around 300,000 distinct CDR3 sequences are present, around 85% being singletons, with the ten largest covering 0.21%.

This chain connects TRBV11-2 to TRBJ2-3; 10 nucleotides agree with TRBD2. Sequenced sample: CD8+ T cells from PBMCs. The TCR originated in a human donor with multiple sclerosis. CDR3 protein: CASSSRLSSGSLGTQYF. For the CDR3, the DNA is TGTGCCAGCAGCAGCAGGCTTTCTAGCGGGAGTTTAGGTACGCAGTATTTT.